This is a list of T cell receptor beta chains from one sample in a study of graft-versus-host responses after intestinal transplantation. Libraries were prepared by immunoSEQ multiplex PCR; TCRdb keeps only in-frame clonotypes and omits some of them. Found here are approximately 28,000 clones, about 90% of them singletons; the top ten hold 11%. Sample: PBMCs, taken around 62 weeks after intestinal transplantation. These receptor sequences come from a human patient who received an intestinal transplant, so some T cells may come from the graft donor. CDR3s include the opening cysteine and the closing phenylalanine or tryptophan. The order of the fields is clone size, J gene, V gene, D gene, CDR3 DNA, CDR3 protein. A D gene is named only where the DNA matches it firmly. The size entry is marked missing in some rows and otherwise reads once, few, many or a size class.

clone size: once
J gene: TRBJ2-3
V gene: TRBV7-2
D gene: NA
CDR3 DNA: TGTGCCAGCAGCCGCATGCCAACTAGCACAGATACGCAGTATTTT
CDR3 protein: CASSRMPTSTDTQYF

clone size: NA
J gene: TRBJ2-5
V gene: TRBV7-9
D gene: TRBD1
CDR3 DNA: TGTGCCAGCAGCTCGGGACAGGGGGTAGAGACCCAGTACTTC
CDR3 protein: CASSSGQGVETQYF

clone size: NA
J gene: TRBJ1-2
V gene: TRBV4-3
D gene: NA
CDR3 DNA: TGCGCCAGCAGCCCCTGGGACGGCTATGGCTACACCTTC
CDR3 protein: CASSPWDGYGYTF

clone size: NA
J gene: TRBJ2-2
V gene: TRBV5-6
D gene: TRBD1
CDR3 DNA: TGTGCCAGCAGCTCCCCTAGGGGGACAGCGAACACCGGGGAGCTGTTTTTT
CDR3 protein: CASSSPRGTANTGELFF

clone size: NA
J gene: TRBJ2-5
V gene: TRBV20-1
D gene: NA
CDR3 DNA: TGCAGTGCTGAGATGGGAGAGACCCAGTACTTC
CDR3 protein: CSAEMGETQYF

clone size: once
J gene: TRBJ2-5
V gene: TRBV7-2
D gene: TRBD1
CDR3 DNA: TGTGCCAGCAAACCTTTCATTTCGGGACAGGTGACCCAGTACTTC
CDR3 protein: CASKPFISGQVTQYF

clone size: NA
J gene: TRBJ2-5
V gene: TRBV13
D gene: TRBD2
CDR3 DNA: TGTGCCAGCAGCAGAGGACTAGCGGGAGGGCCCGAAGAGACCCAGTACTTC
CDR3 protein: CASSRGLAGGPEETQYF

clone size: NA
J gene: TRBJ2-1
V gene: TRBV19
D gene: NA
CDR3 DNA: TGTGCCAGTAGTATGGGTGGACTATCCTACAATGAGCAGTTCTTC
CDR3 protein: CASSMGGLSYNEQFF

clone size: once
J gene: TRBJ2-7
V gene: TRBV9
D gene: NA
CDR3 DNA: TGTGCCAGCAGCGTAGACCCCAGGGCTCCCTACGAGCAGTACTTC
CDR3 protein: CASSVDPRAPYEQYF

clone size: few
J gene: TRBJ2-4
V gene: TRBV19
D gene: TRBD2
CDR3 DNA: TGTGCCAGTAGTATAGCGGCTAGCGGGAGGGCTGGAACCAAAAACATTCAGTACTTC
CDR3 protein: CASSIAASGRAGTKNIQYF

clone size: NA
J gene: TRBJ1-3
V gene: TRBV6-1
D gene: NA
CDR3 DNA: TGTGCCAGCAGTATCTCGGACTCCTCTGGAAACACCATATATTTT
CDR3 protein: CASSISDSSGNTIYF

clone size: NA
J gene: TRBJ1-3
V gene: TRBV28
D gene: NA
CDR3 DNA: TGTGCCAGCAGTTCCGGGACTATTGGAAACACCATATATTTT
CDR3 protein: CASSSGTIGNTIYF

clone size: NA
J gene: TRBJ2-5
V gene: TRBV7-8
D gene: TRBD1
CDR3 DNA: TGTGCCAGCAGCGCAAGCCGGGACAGGGATTTCCAAGAGACCCAGTACTTC
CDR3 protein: CASSASRDRDFQETQYF

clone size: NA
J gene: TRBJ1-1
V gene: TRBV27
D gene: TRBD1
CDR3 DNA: TGTGCCAGCAGTCCACTCCGGACAGGGAACACTGAAGCTTTCTTT
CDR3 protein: CASSPLRTGNTEAFF

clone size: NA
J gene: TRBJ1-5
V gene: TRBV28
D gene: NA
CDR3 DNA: TGTGCCAGCAGCCCTCCACGGGGTCATAATCAGCCCCAGCATTTT
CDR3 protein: CASSPPRGHNQPQHF

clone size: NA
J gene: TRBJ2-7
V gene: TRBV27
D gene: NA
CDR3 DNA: TGTGCCAGCAGTATGAAATCCGGGACGAGGGAAACCTACGAGCAGTACTTC
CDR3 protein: CASSMKSGTRETYEQYF

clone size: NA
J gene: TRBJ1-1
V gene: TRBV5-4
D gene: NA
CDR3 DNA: TGTGCCAGCAGCTTGGAACACCGCAGGGCGGACACTGAAGCTTTCTTT
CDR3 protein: CASSLEHRRADTEAFF

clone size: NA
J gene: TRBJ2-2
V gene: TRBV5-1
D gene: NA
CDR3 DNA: TGCGCCAGCAGCTTGGGGGGGGCGTCCGGGGAGCTGTTTTTT
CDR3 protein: CASSLGGASGELFF

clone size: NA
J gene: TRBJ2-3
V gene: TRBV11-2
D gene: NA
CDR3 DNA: TGTGCCAGCAGCTCCCCGGGCGGGTACTCTAGCACAGATACGCAGTATTTT
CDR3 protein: CASSSPGGYSSTDTQYF

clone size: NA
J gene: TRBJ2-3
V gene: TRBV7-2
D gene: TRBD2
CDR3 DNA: TGTGCCAGCAGCCCCGTACTAGCGGGGGGCACAGATACGCAGTATTTT
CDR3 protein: CASSPVLAGGTDTQYF

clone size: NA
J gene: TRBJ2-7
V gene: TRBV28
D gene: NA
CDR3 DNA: TGTGCCAGCAGTTTACTCGGGTACGAGCAGTACTTC
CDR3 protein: CASSLLGYEQYF

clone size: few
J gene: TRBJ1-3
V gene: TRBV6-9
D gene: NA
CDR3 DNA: TGTGCCAGCAGTGAAATAGGGGCGGACTCTGGAAACACCATATATTTT
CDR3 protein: CASSEIGADSGNTIYF